This T cell receptor (beta chain) was sequenced during a study of T cell clonality in common variable immunodeficiency. Study-wide results and caveats: Fewer deletions and N-nucleotide insertions were reportedly seen in common variable immunodeficiency TCR beta sequences. Compared with healthy controls, CVID subjects showed increased TCRbeta clonality, mostly in about a third.

Donors gave roughly 4.5 to 8.5 ml heparinized peripheral whole blood. The CDR3 consists of 12 residues. The germline CDR1 and CDR2 sequences are LNHDA and SQIVND (reference sequence). The method was immunoSEQ multiplex PCR; TCRdb's version includes in-frame clones alone and lacks a portion of them. The sample holds under 45,000 clones, and no clone turns up only once. This clone was seen many times. Its antigen is still unknown. The sequenced fragment ends 3 residues before the CDR3 boundary, so the rest is inferred from the germline J gene. The material sequenced was peripheral blood mononuclear cells. This chain connects TRBV19 to TRBJ1-2, with D hard to call. This TCR was recovered from a person aged 18 to 75 in good health. The sequenced part of the CDR3 DNA is TGTGCCAGTGGTCGGAGGGCGCGAGGC. Translation: CASGRRARG. The full CDR3 reads CASGRRARGYTF.